Below, 17 T cell receptor beta chains from the same sample are listed, as sequenced in a study of blood T cell repertoires in COVID-19. Assay used: immunoSEQ multiplex PCR; TCRdb lists only in-frame clones, some missing. This table holds around 170,000 clones, roughly four fifths found once. Source material: peripheral blood. The receptor source for this set is a woman in her 40s with acute or convalescent COVID-19.

This clone was picked up one time. This chain connects TRBV5-4 to TRBJ1-2, with 7 bases that match TRBD1. The CDR3 has 14 residues. CDR1 and CDR2 from the germline V gene are SGHNT and YYREEE (reference sequence). The ends lost 4 bases at V and 2 bases at J; junction bases unmatched: 5. This CDR3 reads CASSPQGENYGYTF. DNA of the CDR3: TGTGCCAGCAGCCCGCAGGGGGAGAACTATGGCTACACCTTC.

The chain is built from TRBV19 and TRBJ2-2, with 8 bases aligning to TRBD2. J was trimmed by 5 bases and V by 7 bases; bases with no gene match: 3. Germline CDR1 is LNHDA and CDR2 is SQIVND (reference sequence). This CDR3 spans 13 amino acids. CDR3 sequence: CASTRGATGELFF. As DNA, the CDR3 is TGTGCCAGTACGCGGGGGGCTACCGGGGAGCTGTTTTTT.

In the case of this clone: This CDR3 is also generated by other DNA sequences in the sample. The chain links TRBV27 to TRBJ1-1; D uncertain. Trimming cost V 1 base and J 5 bases, with 8 bases left between them. Germline V lookup: CDR1 MNHEY, CDR2 SMNVEV (reference sequence). This CDR3 is 13 amino acids long. CDR3 protein: CASSLLRGTEAFF. The DNA of the CDR3 is TGTGCCAGCAGTTTATTACGGGGTACTGAAGCTTTCTTT.

Here the CDR3 reads CASSGTGNQPQHF. The CDR3 DNA reads as TGTGCCAGCAGCGGGACAGGGAATCAGCCCCAGCATTTT. The chain combines TRBV3-1 (or the pseudogene TRBV3-2) with TRBJ1-5; 9 nucleotides align to TRBD1. CDR3 length: 13 residues. V lost 5 bases to trimming and J lost 4 bases; unmatched junction nucleotides: 0. Germline values: CDR1 LGHDT, CDR2 YNNKEL (reference sequence).

This clone has just one count. The chain couples TRBV30 to TRBJ2-2; 12 bases are a match to TRBD2. The V gene's germline CDR1 is GTSNPN and CDR2 SVGIG (reference sequence). CDR3 size: 17 residues. V shed 4 bases, J shed 6 bases, and the junction held 12 bases outside the gene matches. In nucleotides, the CDR3 is TGTGCCTGGACCCCCTATAAGACTAGCGGGAGTTCCGGGGAGCTGTTTTTT. Translated: CAWTPYKTSGSSGELFF.

This chain joins TRBV5-6 and TRBJ2-7; the match to TRBD1 covers 8 bases. There are 15 residues in the CDR3. The V and J ends lost 0 bases and 1 base, in that order; junction bases with no gene match: 3. Germline-derived CDR1 and CDR2 are SGHDT and YYEEEE. CDR3 coding DNA: TGTGCCAGCAGCTTGGGGACAGGGAGGTCCTACGAGCAGTACTTC. Its protein product is CASSLGTGRSYEQYF.

V is TRBV10-1 and J is TRBJ2-5; 8 positions agree with TRBD2. The CDR3 runs 13 residues. V gave up 3 bases and J gave up 4 bases; unmatched junction bases: 1. Germline assignment: CDR1 WNHNN and CDR2 SYGVQD (reference sequence). The DNA for the CDR3 is TGCGCCAGCAGTGACAGCGGGGGAGAGACCCAGTACTTC. Its translation: CASSDSGGETQYF.

This clone appeared once. The V call is TRBV28, the J call TRBJ1-2; 7 bases match TRBD1. V lost 11 bases to trimming and J lost 1 base; unmatched junction nucleotides: 4. This CDR3 has 12 residues. CDR1 is MDHEN and CDR2 is SYDVKM in the germline V gene. The chain's CDR3 is CAGGTVNYGYTF. As DNA, the CDR3 is TGTGCCGGCGGGACAGTTAACTATGGCTACACCTTC.

The chain uses TRBV5-1 and TRBJ2-2; 8 nucleotides line up with TRBD2. Unmatched junction bases numbered 8, after V lost 5 bases and J lost 5 bases. The CDR3 totals 15 residues. From germline, CDR1 is SGHRS and CDR2 YFSETQ. DNA of the CDR3: TGCGCCAGCAGTAGGGCGGGAGGTCGAACCGGGGAGCTGTTTTTT. It encodes CASSRAGGRTGELFF. The full variable domain, completed using reference TRBV5-1 and TRBJ2-2, is KAGVTQTPRYLIKTRGQQVTLSCSPISGHRSVSWYQQTPGQGLQFLFEYFSETQRNKGNFPGRFSGRQFSNSRSEMNVSTLELGDSALYLCASSRAGGRTGELFFGEGSRLTVL.

CDR3 region: CASSDFSGSAYNEQFF. CDR3 nucleotides: TGCGCCAGCAGCGACTTTAGCGGGAGTGCTTACAATGAGCAGTTCTTC. The V call is TRBV5-1, the J call TRBJ2-1; the match to TRBD2 covers 9 bases. The CDR3 loop spans 16 amino acids. The germline gives CDR1 SGHRS, CDR2 YFSETQ. V gave up 4 bases and J gave up 4 bases; unmatched junction bases: 9.

V usage is TRBV6-2 or TRBV6-3 and J usage is TRBJ1-4; possible D gene TRBD1, 6 bases. The V and J ends lost 5 bases and 5 bases respectively, with 12 bases between them. Germline V CDR1 and CDR2: MNHEY, SVGEGT. The CDR3 spans 14 residues. The DNA of the CDR3 is TGTGCCAGCAGTCTCGGACAGTTCAATGAAAAACTGTTTTTT. Encoded protein: CASSLGQFNEKLFF.

The CDR3 sequence: CAWMKLAGNGDTQYF. CDR3 sequence (DNA): TGTGCCTGGATGAAACTAGCGGGAAACGGAGATACGCAGTATTTT. This chain connects TRBV30 to TRBJ2-3; 10 nucleotides agree with TRBD2. The J segment lost 5 bases and the V segment lost 4 bases, leaving 9 bases of the junction unmatched. Looked up from germline, CDR1 is GTSNPN and CDR2 is SVGIG (reference sequence). This CDR3 contains 15 residues.

This chain connects TRBV4-2 to TRBJ1-3; 9 bases agree with TRBD1. CDR1 is LGHNA and CDR2 is YNFKEQ in the germline V gene. Losses at the gene ends were 1 base for V and 0 bases for J; bases not matched to a gene: 7. The CDR3 runs 18 residues. The CDR3 DNA reads TGTGCCAGCAGCCAAGGATGGGGACAGGGATCCTCTGGAAACACCATATATTTT. Its protein is CASSQGWGQGSSGNTIYF.

The chain uses TRBV11-2 and TRBJ2-5; TRBD2 aligns across 9 bases. The ends lost 0 bases at V and 2 bases at J; junction bases unmatched: 4. In germline, CDR1 is SGHAT, CDR2 FQNNGV. The CDR3 sequence is 16 residues long. This CDR3 reads CASSLDRLADQETQYF. DNA for the CDR3: TGTGCCAGCAGCTTAGATCGACTAGCGGATCAAGAGACCCAGTACTTC.

The chain carries TRBV25-1 and TRBJ1-1, with D uncertain. Germline CDR1 reads MGHDK; CDR2 reads SYGVNS. The CDR3 covers 15 residues. V lost 3 bases to trimming and J lost 0 bases, with 11 bases between them. For the CDR3, the DNA is TGTGCCAGCAGTGACCGCGCCTCTATGAACACTGAAGCTTTCTTT. It encodes CASSDRASMNTEAFF.

The chain recombines TRBV7-2 with TRBJ2-7, with a possible D match to TRBD2 (6 bases). Trimming cost V 6 bases and J 6 bases, with 24 bases left between them. The CDR3 has 16 residues. The germline V gene encodes CDR1 SGHTA and CDR2 FQGNSA. The CDR3 DNA reads as TGTGCCAGCAGTTCCTTGGGGGGAACCCTCGGGGGCGAGCAGTACTTC. It yields the protein CASSSLGGTLGGEQYF.

The J gene is TRBJ1-5, the V gene TRBV6-5; tentative D call: TRBD1 (5 bases). The germline V and J ends were trimmed by 6 bases and 5 bases, with 17 bases remaining between them. This CDR3 is built from 15 residues. Germline CDR1 reads MNHEY; CDR2 reads SVGAGI. DNA for the CDR3: TGTGCCAGCAGACGACAGAGTGTATCGGATCAGCCCCAGCATTTT. It yields the protein CASRRQSVSDQPQHF.